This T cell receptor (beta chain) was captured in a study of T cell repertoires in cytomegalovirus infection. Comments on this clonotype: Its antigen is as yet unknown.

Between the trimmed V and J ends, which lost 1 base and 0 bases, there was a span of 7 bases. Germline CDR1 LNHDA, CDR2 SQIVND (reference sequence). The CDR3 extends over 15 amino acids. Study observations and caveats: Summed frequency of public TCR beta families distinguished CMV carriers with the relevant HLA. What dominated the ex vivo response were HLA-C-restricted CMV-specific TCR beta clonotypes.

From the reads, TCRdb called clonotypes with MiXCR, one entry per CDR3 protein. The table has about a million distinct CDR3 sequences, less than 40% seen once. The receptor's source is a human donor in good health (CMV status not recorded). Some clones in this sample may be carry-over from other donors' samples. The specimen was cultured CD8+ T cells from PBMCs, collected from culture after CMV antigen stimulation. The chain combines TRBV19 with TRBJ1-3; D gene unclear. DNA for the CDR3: TGTGCCAGTAGTATAGGGACGGACTCTGGAAACACCATATATTTT. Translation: CASSIGTDSGNTIYF.